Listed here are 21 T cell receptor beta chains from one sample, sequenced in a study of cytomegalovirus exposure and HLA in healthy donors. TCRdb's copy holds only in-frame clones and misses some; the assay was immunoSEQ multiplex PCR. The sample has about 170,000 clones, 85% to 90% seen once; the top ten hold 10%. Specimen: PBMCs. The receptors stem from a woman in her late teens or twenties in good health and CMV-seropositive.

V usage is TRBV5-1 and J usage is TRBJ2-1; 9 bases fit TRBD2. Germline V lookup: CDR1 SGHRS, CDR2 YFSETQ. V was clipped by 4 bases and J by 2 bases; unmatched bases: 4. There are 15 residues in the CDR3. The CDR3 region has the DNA TGCGCCAGCAGCATGCGGACTAGCGCCTACAATGAGCAGTTCTTC. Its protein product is CASSMRTSAYNEQFF.

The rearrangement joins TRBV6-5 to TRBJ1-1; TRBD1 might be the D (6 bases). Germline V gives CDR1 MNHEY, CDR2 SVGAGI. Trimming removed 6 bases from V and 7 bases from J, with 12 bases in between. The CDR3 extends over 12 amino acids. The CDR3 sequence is CASRTRTDEAFF. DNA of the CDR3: TGTGCCAGCAGGACCCGGACAGATGAAGCTTTCTTT.

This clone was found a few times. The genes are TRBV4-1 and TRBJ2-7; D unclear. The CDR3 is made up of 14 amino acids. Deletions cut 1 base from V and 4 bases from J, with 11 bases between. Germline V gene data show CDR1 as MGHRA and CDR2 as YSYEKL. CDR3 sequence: CASSQGPTEYEQYF. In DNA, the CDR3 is TGCGCCAGCAGCCAAGGGCCAACAGAGTACGAGCAGTACTTC.

The CDR3 DNA sequence: TGTGCCAGCAGCCAAGGATACGTTCTACCGGGGGACACTGAAGCTTTCTTT. Translating it yields CASSQGYVLPGDTEAFF. J is TRBJ1-1 and V is TRBV14; a weak D match, TRBD1 (5 bases). The CDR3 has 17 amino acids. Germline V lookup: CDR1 SGHDN, CDR2 FVKESK. Trimming shortened V by 1 base and J by 3 bases, and 18 bases separated the two germline ends. Combining the CDR3 with reference TRBV14 and TRBJ1-1 gives the whole variable domain EAGVTQFPSHSVIEKGQTVTLRCDPISGHDNLYWYRRVMGKEIKFLLHFVKESKQDESGMPNNRFLAERTGGTYSTLKVQPAELEDSGVYFCASSQGYVLPGDTEAFFGQGTRLTVV.

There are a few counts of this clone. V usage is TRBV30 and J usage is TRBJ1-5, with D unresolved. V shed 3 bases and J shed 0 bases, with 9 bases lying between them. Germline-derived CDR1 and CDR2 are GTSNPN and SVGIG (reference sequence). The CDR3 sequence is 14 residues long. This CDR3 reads CAWSDRSSNQPQHF. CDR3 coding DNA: TGTGCCTGGAGCGACCGGAGTAGCAATCAGCCCCAGCATTTT.

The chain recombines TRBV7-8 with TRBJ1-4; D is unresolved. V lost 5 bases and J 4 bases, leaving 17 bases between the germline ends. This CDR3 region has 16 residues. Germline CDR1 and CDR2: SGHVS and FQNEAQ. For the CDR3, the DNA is TGTGCCAGCAGCCCGATCGAGGGCTTTAATAATGAAAAACTGTTTTTT. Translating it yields CASSPIEGFNNEKLFF.

The DNA for the CDR3 is TGTGCCAGCACGAAGAGAGGCACAGATACGCAGTATTTT. Its protein product is CASTKRGTDTQYF. The gene calls are TRBV6-5 and TRBJ2-3; D is ambiguous. The CDR3 runs to 13 residues. V lost 7 bases and J lost 1, with 9 bases in between. Germline V gene data show CDR1 as MNHEY and CDR2 as SVGAGI.

In DNA form, the CDR3 reads TGTGCCAGCAGCCAAACATCAGGACAAGAGACCCAGTACTTC. Its protein product is CASSQTSGQETQYF. The chain carries TRBV14 and TRBJ2-5; D gene unclear. Per the germline V gene, CDR1 is SGHDN and CDR2 is FVKESK. This CDR3 comprises 14 residues. V lost 2 bases and J 2 bases, leaving 9 bases between the germline ends.

In DNA form, the CDR3 reads TGTGCCAGCAGTTACTCGACCCTAGCGGGAGGGACTGAGCAGTTCTTC. This gives the protein CASSYSTLAGGTEQFF. The chain uses TRBV6-5 and TRBJ2-1, with TRBD2 matching over 12 bases. The CDR3 sequence is 16 residues long. Germline-derived CDR1 and CDR2 are MNHEY and SVGAGI. J lost 9 bases, V lost 0 bases, and 6 bases had no gene match.

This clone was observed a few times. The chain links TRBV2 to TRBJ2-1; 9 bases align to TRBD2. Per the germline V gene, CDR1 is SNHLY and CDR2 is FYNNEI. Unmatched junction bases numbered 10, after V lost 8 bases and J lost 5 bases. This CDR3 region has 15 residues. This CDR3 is CASSAWLAGNNEQFF. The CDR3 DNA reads TGTGCCAGCTCAGCGTGGCTAGCGGGGAACAATGAGCAGTTCTTC.

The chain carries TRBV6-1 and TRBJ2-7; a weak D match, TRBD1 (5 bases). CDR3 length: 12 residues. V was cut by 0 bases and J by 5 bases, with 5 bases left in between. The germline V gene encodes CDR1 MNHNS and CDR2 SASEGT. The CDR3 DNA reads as TGTGCCAGCAGTGAAGCAGGGGACGAGCAGTACTTC. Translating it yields CASSEAGDEQYF.

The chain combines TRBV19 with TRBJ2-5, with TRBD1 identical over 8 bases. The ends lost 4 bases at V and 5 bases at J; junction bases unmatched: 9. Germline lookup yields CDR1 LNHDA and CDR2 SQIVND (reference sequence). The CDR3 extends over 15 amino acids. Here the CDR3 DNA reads TGTGCCAGTAGTAGAAAGGACAGGGCGGTGGAGACCCAGTACTTC. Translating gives CASSRKDRAVETQYF.

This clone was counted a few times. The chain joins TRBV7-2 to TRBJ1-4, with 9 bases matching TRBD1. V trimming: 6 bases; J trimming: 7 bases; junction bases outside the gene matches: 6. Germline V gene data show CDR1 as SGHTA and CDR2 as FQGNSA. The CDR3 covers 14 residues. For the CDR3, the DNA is TGTGCCAGCAGGCTGAACAGGGGGCCTGAAAAACTGTTTTTT. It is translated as CASRLNRGPEKLFF.

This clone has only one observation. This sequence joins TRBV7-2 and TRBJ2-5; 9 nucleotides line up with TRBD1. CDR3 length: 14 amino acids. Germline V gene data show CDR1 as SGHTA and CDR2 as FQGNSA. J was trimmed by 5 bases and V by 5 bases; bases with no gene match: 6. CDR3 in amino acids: CASSADRGEETQYF. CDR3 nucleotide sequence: TGTGCCAGCAGCGCGGACAGGGGCGAGGAGACCCAGTACTTC.

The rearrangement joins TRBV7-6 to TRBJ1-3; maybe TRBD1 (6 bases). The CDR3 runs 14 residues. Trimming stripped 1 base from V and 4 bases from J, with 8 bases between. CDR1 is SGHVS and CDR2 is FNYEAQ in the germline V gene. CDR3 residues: CASSLEGDGNTIYF. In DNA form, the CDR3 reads TGTGCCAGCAGCTTAGAGGGGGACGGAAACACCATATATTTT.

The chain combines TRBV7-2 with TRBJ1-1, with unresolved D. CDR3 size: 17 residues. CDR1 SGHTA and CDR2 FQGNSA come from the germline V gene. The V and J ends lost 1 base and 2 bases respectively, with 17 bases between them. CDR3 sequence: CASSLVGTPGLNTEAFF. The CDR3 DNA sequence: TGTGCCAGCAGCTTAGTAGGCACGCCGGGATTAAACACTGAAGCTTTCTTT.

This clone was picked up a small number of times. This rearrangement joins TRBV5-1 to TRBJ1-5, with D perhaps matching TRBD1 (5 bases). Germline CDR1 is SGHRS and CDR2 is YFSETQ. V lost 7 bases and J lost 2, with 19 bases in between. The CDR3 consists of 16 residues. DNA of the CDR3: TGCGCCAGCCCCCTGGGAGGGCTGGGGGGCAATCAGCCCCAGCATTTT. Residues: CASPLGGLGGNQPQHF.

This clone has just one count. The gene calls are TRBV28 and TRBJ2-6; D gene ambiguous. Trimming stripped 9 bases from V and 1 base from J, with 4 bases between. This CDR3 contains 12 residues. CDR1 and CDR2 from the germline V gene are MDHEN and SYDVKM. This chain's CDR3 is CASLSGANVLTF. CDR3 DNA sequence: TGTGCCAGTCTATCTGGGGCCAACGTCCTGACTTTC.

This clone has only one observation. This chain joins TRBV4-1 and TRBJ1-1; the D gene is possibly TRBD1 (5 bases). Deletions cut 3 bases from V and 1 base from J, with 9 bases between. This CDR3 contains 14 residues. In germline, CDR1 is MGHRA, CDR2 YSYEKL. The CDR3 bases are TGCGCCAGCAGCCACCACGGACAGAACACTGAAGCTTTCTTT. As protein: CASSHHGQNTEAFF.

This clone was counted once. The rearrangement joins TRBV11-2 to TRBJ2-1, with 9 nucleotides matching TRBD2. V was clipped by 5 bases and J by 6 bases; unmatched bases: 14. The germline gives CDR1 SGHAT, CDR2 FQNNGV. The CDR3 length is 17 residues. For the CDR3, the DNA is TGTGCCAGCAGCGACTGGGGACTAGCACCCGCCATCAATGAGCAGTTCTTC. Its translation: CASSDWGLAPAINEQFF.

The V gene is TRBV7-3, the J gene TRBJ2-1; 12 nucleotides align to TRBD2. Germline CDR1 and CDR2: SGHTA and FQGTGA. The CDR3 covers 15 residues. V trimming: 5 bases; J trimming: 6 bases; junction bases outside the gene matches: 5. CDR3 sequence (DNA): TGTGCCAGCAGCGGACTAGCGGGGTTGGGCAATGAGCAGTTCTTC. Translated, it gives CASSGLAGLGNEQFF.